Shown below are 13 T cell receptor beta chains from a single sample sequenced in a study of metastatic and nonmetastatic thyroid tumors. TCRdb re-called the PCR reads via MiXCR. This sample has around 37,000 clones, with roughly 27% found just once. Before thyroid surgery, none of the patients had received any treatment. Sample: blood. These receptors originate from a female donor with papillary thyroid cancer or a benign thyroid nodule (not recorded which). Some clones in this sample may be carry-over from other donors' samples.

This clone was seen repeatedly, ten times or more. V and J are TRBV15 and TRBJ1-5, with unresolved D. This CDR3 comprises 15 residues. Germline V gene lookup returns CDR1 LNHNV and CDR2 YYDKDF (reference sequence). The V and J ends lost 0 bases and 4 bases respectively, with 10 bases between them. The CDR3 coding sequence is TGTGCCACCAGCAGAGATCGGCAGGAAAATCAGCCCCAGCATTTT. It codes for CATSRDRQENQPQHF.

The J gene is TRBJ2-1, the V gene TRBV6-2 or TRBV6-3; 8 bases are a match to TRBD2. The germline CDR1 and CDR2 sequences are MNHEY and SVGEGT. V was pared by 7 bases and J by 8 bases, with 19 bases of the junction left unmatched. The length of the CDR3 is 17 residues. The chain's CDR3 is CASKSHKAGVGGDEQFF. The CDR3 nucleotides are TGTGCCAGCAAGTCGCATAAAGCGGGAGTAGGGGGTGATGAGCAGTTCTTC.

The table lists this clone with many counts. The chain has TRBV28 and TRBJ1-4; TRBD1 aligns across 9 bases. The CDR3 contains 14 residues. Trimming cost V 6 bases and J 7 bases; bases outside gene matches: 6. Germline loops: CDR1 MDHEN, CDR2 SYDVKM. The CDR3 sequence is CASSTGGAGEKLFF. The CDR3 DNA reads TGTGCCAGCAGCACAGGGGGCGCGGGTGAAAAACTGTTTTTT.

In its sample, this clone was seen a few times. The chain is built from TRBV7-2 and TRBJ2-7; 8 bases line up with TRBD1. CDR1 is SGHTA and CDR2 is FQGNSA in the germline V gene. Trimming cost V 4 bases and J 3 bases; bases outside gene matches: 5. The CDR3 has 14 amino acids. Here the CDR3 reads CASSSRTGFYEQYF. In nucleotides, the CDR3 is TGTGCCAGCAGCTCCCGGACAGGGTTCTACGAGCAGTACTTC.

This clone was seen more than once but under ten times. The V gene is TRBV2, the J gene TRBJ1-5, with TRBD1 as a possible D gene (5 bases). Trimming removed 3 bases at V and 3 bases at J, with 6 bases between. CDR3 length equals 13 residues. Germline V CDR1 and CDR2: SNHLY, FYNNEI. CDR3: CASSEDNNQPQHF. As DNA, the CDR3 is TGTGCCAGCAGTGAGGACAACAATCAGCCCCAGCATTTT.

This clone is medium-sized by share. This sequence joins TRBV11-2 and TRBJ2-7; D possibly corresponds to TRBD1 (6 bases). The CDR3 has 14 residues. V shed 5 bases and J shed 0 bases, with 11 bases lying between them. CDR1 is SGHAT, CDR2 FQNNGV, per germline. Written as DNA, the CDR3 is TGTGCCAGCAGCCAGGGGTTTAGCTCCTACGAGCAGTACTTC. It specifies CASSQGFSSYEQYF.

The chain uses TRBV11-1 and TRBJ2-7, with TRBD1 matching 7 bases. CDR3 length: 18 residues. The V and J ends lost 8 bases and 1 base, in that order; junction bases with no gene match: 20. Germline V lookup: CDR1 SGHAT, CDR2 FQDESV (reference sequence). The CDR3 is CASALSDLPVQGSYEQYF. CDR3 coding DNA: TGTGCCAGCGCTTTATCGGACTTACCGGTACAGGGGTCCTACGAGCAGTACTTC.

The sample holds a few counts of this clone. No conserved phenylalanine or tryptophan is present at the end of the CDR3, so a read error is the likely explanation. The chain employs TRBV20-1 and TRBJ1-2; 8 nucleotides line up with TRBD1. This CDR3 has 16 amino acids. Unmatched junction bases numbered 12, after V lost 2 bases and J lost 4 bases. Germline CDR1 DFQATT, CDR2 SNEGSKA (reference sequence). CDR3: CSARKRSRGQCYGYTS. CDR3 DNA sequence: TGCAGTGCTAGAAAGCGCAGCAGGGGGCAGTGCTATGGCTACACCTCC.

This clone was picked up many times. CDR3 DNA: TGTGCCAGCAGCCAAGAGGGGGGGCTGGAGGAGACCCAGTACTTC. Amino acids: CASSQEGGLEETQYF. The genes are TRBV4-2 and TRBJ2-5; a weak D match, TRBD2 (7 bases). The CDR3 consists of 15 residues. Germline V gives CDR1 LGHNA, CDR2 YNFKEQ. V lost 0 bases to trimming and J lost 5 bases, with 13 bases between them.

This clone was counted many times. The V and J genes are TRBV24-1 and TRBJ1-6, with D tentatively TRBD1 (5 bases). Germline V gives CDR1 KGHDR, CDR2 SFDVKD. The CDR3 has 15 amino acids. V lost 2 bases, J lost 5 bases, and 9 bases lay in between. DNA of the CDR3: TGTGCCACCAGTGATTCCCAGGGAAATAATTCACCCCTCCACTTT. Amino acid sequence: CATSDSQGNNSPLHF.

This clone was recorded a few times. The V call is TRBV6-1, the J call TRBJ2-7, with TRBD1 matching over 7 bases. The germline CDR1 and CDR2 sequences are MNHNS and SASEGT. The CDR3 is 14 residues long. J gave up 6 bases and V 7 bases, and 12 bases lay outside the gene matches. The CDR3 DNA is TGTGCCAGCACCTTAGACGGGACAGCGCGCGAGCAGTACTTC. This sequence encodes CASTLDGTAREQYF.

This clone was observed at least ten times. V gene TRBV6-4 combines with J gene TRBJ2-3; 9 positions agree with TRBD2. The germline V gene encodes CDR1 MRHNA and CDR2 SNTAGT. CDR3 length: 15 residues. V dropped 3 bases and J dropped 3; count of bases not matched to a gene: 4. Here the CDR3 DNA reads TGTGCCAGCAGTGAATTAGCGGGGGCAACAGATACGCAGTATTTT. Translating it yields CASSELAGATDTQYF.

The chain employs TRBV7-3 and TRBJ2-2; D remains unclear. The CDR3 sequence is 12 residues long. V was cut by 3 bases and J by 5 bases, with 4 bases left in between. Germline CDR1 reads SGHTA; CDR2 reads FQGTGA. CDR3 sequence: CASSFGTGELFF. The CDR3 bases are TGTGCCAGCAGCTTTGGGACCGGGGAGCTGTTTTTT.